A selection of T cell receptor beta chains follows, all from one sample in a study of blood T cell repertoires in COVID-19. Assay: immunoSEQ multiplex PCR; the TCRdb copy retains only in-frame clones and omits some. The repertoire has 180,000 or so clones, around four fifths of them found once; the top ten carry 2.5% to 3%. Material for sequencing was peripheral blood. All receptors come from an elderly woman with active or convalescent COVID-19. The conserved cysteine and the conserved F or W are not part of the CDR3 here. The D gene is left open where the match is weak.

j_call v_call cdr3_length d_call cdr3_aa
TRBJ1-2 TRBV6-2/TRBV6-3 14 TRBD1 ASSQMTGLGKDGYT
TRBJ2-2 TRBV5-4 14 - ASSLATGSFGGELF
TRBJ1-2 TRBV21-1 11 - ASSRRHNYGYT
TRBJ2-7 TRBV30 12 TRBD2 AWSLASGVKEQY
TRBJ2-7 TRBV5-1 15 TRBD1 ASSLGVSGQVFGEQY
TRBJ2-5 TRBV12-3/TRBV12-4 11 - ASSPGFGETQY
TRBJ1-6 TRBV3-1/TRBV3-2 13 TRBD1 ASSQGTGGRSPLH
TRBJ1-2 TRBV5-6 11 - ASSHREPYGYT
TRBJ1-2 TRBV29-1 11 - SVDVGRNYGYT
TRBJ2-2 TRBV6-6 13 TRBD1 ASNLQGVGTGELF
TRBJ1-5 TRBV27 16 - ASSSNSGVSSRNQPQH
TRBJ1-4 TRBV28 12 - ASRLVSFSVKLF
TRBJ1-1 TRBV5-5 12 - ATSDRLHNTEAF
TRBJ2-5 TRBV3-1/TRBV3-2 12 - ASSQDTVPRTQY
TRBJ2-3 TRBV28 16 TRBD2 ASSPLPTSGGAMDTQY
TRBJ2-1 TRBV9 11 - ASSVAGYNEQF
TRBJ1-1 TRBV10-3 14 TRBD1 AISEAPGQGNTEAF
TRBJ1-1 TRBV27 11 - ASRFHNGGEAF
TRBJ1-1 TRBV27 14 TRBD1 ASSSVLSAGGGEAF
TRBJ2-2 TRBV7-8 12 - ASSLNQDTGELF
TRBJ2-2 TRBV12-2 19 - ARPVKRSGPYRRPNTGELF
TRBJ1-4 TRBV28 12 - ASSFGSVGEKLF
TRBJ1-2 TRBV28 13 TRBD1 ASSLPGQGAGGYT